This T cell receptor (beta chain) was captured in a study of metastatic and nonmetastatic thyroid tumors. Study-level background: Repertoires from malignant and benign thyroid patients were compared across blood and tumor or nodule tissue.

This clone was recorded at least ten times. Patients had received no treatment of any kind before thyroid surgery. This CDR3 comprises 16 residues. The J segment lost 4 bases and the V segment lost 1 base, leaving 2 bases of the junction unmatched. Germline CDR1 SGHNT, CDR2 YYREEE (reference sequence). TCRdb re-called clones via MiXCR from the PCR reads. This table holds roughly 90,000 clones, under 15% found once. V and J are TRBV5-4 and TRBJ2-1; 13 positions match TRBD2. The sample taken for sequencing was blood. The clonotype originates from a female donor with papillary thyroid cancer or a benign thyroid nodule (not recorded which). Some clones in this sample may be carry-over from other donors' samples. The chain's CDR3 is CASSLTSGGGYNEQFF. Here the CDR3 DNA reads TGTGCCAGCAGCTTGACTAGCGGGGGGGGTTACAATGAGCAGTTCTTC.